This T cell receptor (beta chain) derives from a study of blood T cell repertoires in COVID-19. Study-wide background: Two consecutive negative NP/OP PCR tests, clearance, or resolved symptoms defined Cohort 3 recovery.

The method was immunoSEQ multiplex PCR; TCRdb's version includes in-frame clones alone and lacks a portion of them. Of about 280,000 clones in the sample, approximately 90% are singletons; the top ten hold approximately 2%. The age range of participants was about 18 to 90 years, with residence in more than 20 US areas. V was clipped by 3 bases and J by 0 bases; unmatched bases: 5. CDR1 and CDR2 from the germline V gene are SGHRS and YFSETQ. The CDR3 has 15 residues. This sequence was found in an older woman in a cohort exposed to, infected with or recovered from COVID-19 (not recorded which). The J gene is TRBJ1-1, the V gene TRBV5-1; 7 nucleotides agree with TRBD1. Sequenced sample: PBMCs or T cells enriched from blood (not recorded which). CDR3 DNA: TGCGCCAGCAGCTCCCAGACAGGGATGAACACTGAAGCTTTCTTT. This translates into CASSSQTGMNTEAFF.